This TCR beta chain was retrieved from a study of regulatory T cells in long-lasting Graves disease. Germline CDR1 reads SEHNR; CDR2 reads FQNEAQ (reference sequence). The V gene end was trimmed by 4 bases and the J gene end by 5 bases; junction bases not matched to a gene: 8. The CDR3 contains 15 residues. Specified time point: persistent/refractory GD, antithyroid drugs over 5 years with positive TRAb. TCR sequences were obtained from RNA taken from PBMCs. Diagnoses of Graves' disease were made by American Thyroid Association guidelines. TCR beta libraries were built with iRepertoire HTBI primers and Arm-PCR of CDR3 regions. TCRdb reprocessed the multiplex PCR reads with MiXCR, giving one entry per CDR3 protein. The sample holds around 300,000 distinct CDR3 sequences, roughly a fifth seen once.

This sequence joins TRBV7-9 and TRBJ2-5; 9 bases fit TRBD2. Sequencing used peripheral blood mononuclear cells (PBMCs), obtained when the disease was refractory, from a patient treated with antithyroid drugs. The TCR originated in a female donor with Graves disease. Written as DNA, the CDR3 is TGTGCCAGCAGCTGGGGAGTAGCGGGAGCGGAGACCCAGTACTTC. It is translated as CASSWGVAGAETQYF.